One and the same sample provided the 25 T cell receptor beta chains below, sequenced in a study of T cells expressing NK-cell markers (dated by TCRdb to 2018 to 2020). The library relied on 5' RACE. Sequencing took place on an Illumina HiSeq 2000. TCRdb reprocessed the reads, so every CDR3 protein sequence counts as one entry and DNA is not shown. The data table for this sample lists almost 450,000 distinct CDR3 sequences. Of the sample, roughly 7.2% falls within the top ten clones. Sample: blood T cells: a sorted CD56 or NKG2C T cell subset, CD4+ or CD8+ T cells, or bulk PBMC T cells (not recorded which). The receptors originated from a woman between 18 and 69 years old in good health.

The V and J genes are TRBV4-3 and TRBJ2-5; TCRdb reports TRBD2, a call that lacks DNA to check it against. Per germline, CDR1 LGHNA and CDR2 YSLEER. The CDR3 extends over 16 amino acids. CDR3 region: CASSQEHGTSGETQYF.

The CDR3 sequence is CASGGSSNTGELFF. The J gene is TRBJ2-2, the V gene TRBV5-4; the TCRdb call, TRBD2, lacks DNA for checking. This CDR3 has 14 amino acids. Looked up from germline, CDR1 is SGHNT and CDR2 is YYREEE (reference sequence).

This rearrangement joins TRBV7-3 to TRBJ2-2. CDR3 length: 13 amino acids. The V gene's germline CDR1 is SGHTA and CDR2 FQGTGA. CDR3 sequence reads: CASSLTGVGELFF. The full variable domain, completed using reference TRBV7-3 and TRBJ2-2, is GAGVSQTPSNKVTEKGKYVELRCDPISGHTALYWYRQSLGQGPEFLIYFQGTGAADDSGLPNDRFFAVRPEGSVSTLKIQRTERGDSAVYLCASSLTGVGELFFGEGSRLTVL.

The chain uses TRBV9 and TRBJ2-1; TCRdb outputs TRBD2, but without DNA this stays unchecked. Germline values: CDR1 SGDLS, CDR2 YYNGEE. The CDR3 totals 17 residues. The CDR3 loop is CASSPNGDSSSYNEQFF.

V is TRBV29-1 and J is TRBJ1-2. Germline CDR1 reads SQVTM; CDR2 reads ANQGSEA. This CDR3 spans 11 amino acids. CDR3 in amino acids: CSVDENYGYTF. Filled out from reference TRBV29-1 and TRBJ1-2, the complete variable domain reads SAVISQKPSRDICQRGTSLTIQCQVDSQVTMMFWYRQQPGQSLTLIATANQGSEATYESGFVIDKFPISRPNLTFSTLTVSNMSPEDSSIYLCSVDENYGYTFGSGTRLTVV.

The chain recombines TRBV12-3 or TRBV12-4 with TRBJ2-1. This CDR3 comprises 14 residues. The CDR3 is CASSTSGSFSEQFF.

The gene calls are TRBV20-1 and TRBJ2-7; TCRdb proposes TRBD2, but this gene call is untestable without DNA. This CDR3 spans 13 amino acids. The V gene's germline CDR1 is DFQATT and CDR2 SNEGSKA (reference sequence). This CDR3 is CSASWGGSKEQYF.

The chain joins TRBV6-4 to TRBJ2-3; lacking DNA, the TRBD2 call made by TCRdb goes unchecked. The CDR3 spans 17 residues. Germline CDR1 MRHNA, CDR2 SNTAGT. This CDR3 reads CASSDSSGGGAQDTQYF.

This chain connects TRBV12-3 or TRBV12-4 to TRBJ2-1; with no DNA, the TCRdb D assignment of TRBD1 cannot be verified. CDR3 length: 15 residues. The CDR3 sequence: CASSSWEGQDNEQFF.

The rearrangement joins TRBV7-2 to TRBJ2-2; the TCRdb D gene call, TRBD1, has no DNA to confirm it. CDR3 length: 16 residues. Germline CDR1 reads SGHTA; CDR2 reads FQGNSA. The CDR3 reads CASTLGTRGYTGELFF.

The V call is TRBV12-3 or TRBV12-4, the J call TRBJ1-2; the D call of TRBD1 rests on TCRdb alone, since no DNA is present to check it. This CDR3 comprises 14 residues. CDR3 in amino acids: CASSPLRGHYGYTF.

The rearrangement links TRBV12-3 or TRBV12-4 to TRBJ2-5. The CDR3 has 12 amino acids. The CDR3 here is CASSSPEETQYF.

The CDR3 here is CASSFSGAVETQYF. V is TRBV7-3 and J is TRBJ2-5; TCRdb's D call, TRBD1, is unchecked because there is no DNA. The CDR3 is made up of 14 amino acids. The germline V gene has CDR1 SGHTA and CDR2 FQGTGA.

This chain links TRBV30 with TRBJ2-6; the D call from TCRdb, TRBD2, cannot be confirmed without DNA. The CDR3 spans 16 residues. Germline values: CDR1 GTSNPN, CDR2 SVGIG (reference sequence). The CDR3 sequence: CAWSVLPRAGANVLTF.

This rearrangement joins TRBV27 to TRBJ2-3; TCRdb's D call, TRBD2, is unchecked because there is no DNA. CDR3 length: 15 amino acids. The germline V gene encodes CDR1 MNHEY and CDR2 SMNVEV (reference sequence). CDR3: CASSHRLASTDTQYF.

V and J are TRBV6-5 and TRBJ2-2; TCRdb indicates TRBD2, and absent DNA this call remains unverified. This CDR3 region has 16 residues. Germline loops: CDR1 MNHEY, CDR2 SVGAGI. The CDR3 loop is CASSWGVAGFTGELFF.

V gene TRBV27 combines with J gene TRBJ2-7; the D call from TCRdb, TRBD1, cannot be confirmed without DNA. CDR3 length equals 14 residues. Germline-derived CDR1 and CDR2 are MNHEY and SMNVEV (reference sequence). The CDR3 sequence is CASRLTGRRYEQYF.

The chain carries TRBV20-1 and TRBJ2-7; checking the TCRdb D call of TRBD1 is not possible without DNA. CDR1 DFQATT and CDR2 SNEGSKA come from the germline V gene (reference sequence). This CDR3 region has 16 residues. The CDR3 loop is CSARASNRDHNYEQYF.

The chain combines TRBV20-1 with TRBJ2-7; there is no DNA to check the TCRdb D call of TRBD1. Germline V CDR1 and CDR2: DFQATT, SNEGSKA (reference sequence). CDR3 size: 16 residues. CDR3 region: CSARSLGNRGPYEQYF.

This chain connects TRBV20-1 to TRBJ1-1; TCRdb proposes TRBD1, but this gene call is untestable without DNA. The CDR3 extends over 12 amino acids. Per germline, CDR1 DFQATT and CDR2 SNEGSKA (reference sequence). The CDR3 loop reads CSARGPNTEAFF.

The CDR3 loop reads CASSAGPGANVLTF. This rearrangement joins TRBV12-3 or TRBV12-4 to TRBJ2-6; TCRdb outputs TRBD1, but without DNA this stays unchecked. This CDR3 contains 14 residues.

The chain is built from TRBV11-2 and TRBJ2-3; the TCRdb D gene call, TRBD2, has no DNA to confirm it. CDR3 size: 18 residues. Germline values: CDR1 SGHAT, CDR2 FQNNGV. The CDR3 reads CASSLTGGAGGPVDTQYF. The full variable domain, its missing parts supplied by reference TRBV11-2 and TRBJ2-3, is EAGVAQSPRYKIIEKRQSVAFWCNPISGHATLYWYQQILGQGPKLLIQFQNNGVVDDSQLPKDRFSAERLKGVDSTLKIQPAKLEDSAVYLCASSLTGGAGGPVDTQYFGPGTRLTVL.

This chain joins TRBV29-1 and TRBJ1-3; TCRdb designates TRBD1, a call that cannot be tested without DNA. From germline, CDR1 is SQVTM and CDR2 ANQGSEA. The CDR3 is 13 amino acids. The CDR3 loop is CSVYPGIGNTIYF.

The rearrangement uses TRBV6-2 or TRBV6-3 and TRBJ2-5. Per the germline V gene, CDR1 is MNHEY and CDR2 is SVGEGT. CDR3 length: 14 residues. CDR3: CASSYLGGQETQYF.

The chain recombines TRBV12-3 or TRBV12-4 with TRBJ2-7; absent DNA, TCRdb's TRBD1 call cannot be checked. The CDR3 spans 13 residues. Here the CDR3 reads CASSPGPRYEQYF.